This T cell receptor beta chain was observed in a study of cytomegalovirus exposure and HLA in healthy donors. V lost 3 bases to trimming and J lost 4 bases, with 15 bases between them. Germline V gene data show CDR1 as SEHNR and CDR2 as FQNEAQ (reference sequence). The CDR3 is 15 amino acids. Regarding the study as a whole: Common viral pathogens (according to a later analysis) appeared linked to several of the most significant clusters. Later analysis identified a missense DCLRE1C variant that was linked to TCR beta V- and J-gene trimming. An analysis that was carried out later associated 16,951 TCR beta sequences with HLA alleles at 0.05 false discovery rate.

PCR amplification relied on 60 Vbeta primers (plus 13 Jbeta primers). Original handling: Counted up in a later analysis, unique TCR beta chains came to some 82 million, with 9.5 million to 13 million shared. Some clones are missing from TCRdb's copy, which holds only in-frame ones; the method was immunoSEQ multiplex PCR. V and J calls and clone size are as listed in that table; D and trimming were resolved from the DNA. The sample records about 140,000 clones, approximately 84% being singletons. With respect to this clone: Its antigen is as yet unknown.

This chain connects TRBV7-9 to TRBJ2-5; weak D call: TRBD1 (5 bases). The TCR sequence derives from a young man in good health and CMV-seropositive. The sequenced material came from PBMCs. The CDR3 DNA follows: TGTGCCAGCAGCTTTTCCGAACAGGTTCCAGAGACCCAGTACTTC. Its protein product is CASSFSEQVPETQYF.